The present T cell receptor (beta chain) was sequenced within a study of blood T cells in healthy people across ages. For the second PCR, which ran for about 6 to 11 cycles, a sample-barcoded 5' primer and a J-beta primer mix were used. Each cDNA molecule, via a template-switch adaptor with 12 random nucleotides, was tagged. TCRdb re-derived calls from the 5' RACE reads in MiXCR, one entry per CDR3 protein. Here the sample spans some 1.5 million distinct CDR3 sequences, about 42% being singletons. Peripheral blood, approximately 10 milliliters per donor, was collected. Extraction of total RNA produced a minimum of 5.5 micrograms from each sample. CDR3 size: 13 residues. V was pared by 3 bases and J by 11 bases, with 6 bases of the junction left unmatched. Remarks on this clonotype: Its antigen is as yet unknown.

The study, taken as a whole, reports: Greater diversity and more naive CD4+ cells were seen in long-lived donors than in aged donors.

Sequencing input: blood. The chain carries TRBV12-3 or TRBV12-4 and TRBJ2-1, with TRBD1 matching over 8 bases. The clonotype was recovered from a woman younger than 30 in good health. CDR3: CASSFMGQAKQFF. The CDR3 DNA sequence: TGTGCCAGCAGTTTTATGGGACAGGCCAAGCAGTTCTTC.